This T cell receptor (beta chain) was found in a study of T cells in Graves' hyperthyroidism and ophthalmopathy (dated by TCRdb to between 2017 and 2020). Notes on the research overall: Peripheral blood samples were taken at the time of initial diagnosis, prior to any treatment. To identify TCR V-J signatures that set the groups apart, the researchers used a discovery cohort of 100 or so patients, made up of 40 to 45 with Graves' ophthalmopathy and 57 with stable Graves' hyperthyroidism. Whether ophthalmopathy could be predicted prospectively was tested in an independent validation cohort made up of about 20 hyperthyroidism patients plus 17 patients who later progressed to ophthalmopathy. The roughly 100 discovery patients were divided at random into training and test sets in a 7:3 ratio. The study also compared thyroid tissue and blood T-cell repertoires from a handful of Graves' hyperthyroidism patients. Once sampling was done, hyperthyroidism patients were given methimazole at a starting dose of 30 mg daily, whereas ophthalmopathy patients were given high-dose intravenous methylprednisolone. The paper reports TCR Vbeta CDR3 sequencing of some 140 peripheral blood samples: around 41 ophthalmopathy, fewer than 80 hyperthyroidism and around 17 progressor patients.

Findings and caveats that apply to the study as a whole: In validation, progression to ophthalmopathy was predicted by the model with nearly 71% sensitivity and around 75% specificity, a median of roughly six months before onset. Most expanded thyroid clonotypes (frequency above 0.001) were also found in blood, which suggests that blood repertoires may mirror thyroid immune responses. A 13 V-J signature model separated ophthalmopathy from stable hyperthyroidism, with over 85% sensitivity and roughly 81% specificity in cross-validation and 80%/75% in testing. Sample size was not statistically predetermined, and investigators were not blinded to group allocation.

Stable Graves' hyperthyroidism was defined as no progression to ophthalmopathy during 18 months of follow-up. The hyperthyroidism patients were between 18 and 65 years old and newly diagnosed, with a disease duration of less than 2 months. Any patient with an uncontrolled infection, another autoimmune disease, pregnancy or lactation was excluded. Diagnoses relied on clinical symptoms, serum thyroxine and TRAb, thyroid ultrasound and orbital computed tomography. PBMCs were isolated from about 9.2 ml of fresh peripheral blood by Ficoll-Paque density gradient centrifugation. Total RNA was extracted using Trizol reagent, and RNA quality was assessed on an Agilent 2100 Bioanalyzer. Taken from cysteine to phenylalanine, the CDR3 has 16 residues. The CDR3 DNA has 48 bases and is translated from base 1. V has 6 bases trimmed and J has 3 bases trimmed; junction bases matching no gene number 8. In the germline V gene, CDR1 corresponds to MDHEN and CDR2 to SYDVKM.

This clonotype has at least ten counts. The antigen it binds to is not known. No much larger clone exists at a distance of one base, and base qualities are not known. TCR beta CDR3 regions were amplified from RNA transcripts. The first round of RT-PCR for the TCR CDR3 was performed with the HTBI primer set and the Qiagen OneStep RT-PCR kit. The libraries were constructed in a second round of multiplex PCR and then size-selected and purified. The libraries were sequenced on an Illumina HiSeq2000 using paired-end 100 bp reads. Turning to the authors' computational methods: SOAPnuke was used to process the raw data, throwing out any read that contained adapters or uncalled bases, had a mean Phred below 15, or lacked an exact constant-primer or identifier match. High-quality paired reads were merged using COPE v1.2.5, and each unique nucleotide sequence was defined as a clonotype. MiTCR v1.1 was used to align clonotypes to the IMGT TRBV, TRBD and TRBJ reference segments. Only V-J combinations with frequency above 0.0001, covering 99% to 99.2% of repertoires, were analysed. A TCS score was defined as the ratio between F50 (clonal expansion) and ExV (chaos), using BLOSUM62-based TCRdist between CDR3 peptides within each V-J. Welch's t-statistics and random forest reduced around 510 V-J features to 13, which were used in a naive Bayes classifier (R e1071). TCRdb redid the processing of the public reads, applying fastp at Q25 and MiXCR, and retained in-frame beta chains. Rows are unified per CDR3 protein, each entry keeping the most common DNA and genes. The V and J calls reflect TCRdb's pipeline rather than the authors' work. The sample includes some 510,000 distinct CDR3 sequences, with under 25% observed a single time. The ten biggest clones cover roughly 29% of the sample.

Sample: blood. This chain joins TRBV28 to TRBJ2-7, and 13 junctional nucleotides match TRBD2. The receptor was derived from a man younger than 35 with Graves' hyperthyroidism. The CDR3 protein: CASSQRTSGGRYEQYF. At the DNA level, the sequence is TGTGCCAGCAGCCAACGGACTAGCGGGGGACGCTACGAGCAGTACTTC.